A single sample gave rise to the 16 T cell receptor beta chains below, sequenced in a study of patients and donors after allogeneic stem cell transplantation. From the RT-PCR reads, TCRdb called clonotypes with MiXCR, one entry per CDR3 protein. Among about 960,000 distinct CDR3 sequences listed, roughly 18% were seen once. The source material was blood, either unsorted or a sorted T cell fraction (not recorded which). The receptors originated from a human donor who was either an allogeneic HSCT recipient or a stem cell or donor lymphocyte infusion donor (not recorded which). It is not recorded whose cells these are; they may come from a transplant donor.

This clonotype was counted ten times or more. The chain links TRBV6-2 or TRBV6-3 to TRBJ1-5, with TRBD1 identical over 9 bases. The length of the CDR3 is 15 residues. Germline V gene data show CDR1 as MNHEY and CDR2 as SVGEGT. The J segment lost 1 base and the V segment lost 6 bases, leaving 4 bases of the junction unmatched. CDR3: CASRKDRGSNQPQHF. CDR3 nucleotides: TGTGCCAGCAGAAAGGACAGGGGAAGCAATCAGCCCCAGCATTTT.

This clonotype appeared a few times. The CDR3 reads CASGERGGNTDTQYF. The CDR3 bases are TGTGCCAGCGGGGAGCGGGGTGGAAACACAGATACGCAGTATTTT. The rearrangement uses TRBV2 and TRBJ2-3; 7 nucleotides align to TRBD2. This CDR3 spans 15 amino acids. The junction had 10 bases not matched to a gene; V was cut back by 8 bases and J by 2 bases. Germline V gene sequence: CDR1 SNHLY, CDR2 FYNNEI.

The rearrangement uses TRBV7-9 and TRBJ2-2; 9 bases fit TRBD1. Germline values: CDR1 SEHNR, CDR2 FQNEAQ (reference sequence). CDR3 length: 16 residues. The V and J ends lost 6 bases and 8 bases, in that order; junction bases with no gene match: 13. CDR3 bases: TGTGCCAGCAGGAGGACCGGGACAGGGTTTTCAGGGGAGCTGTTTTTT. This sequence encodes CASRRTGTGFSGELFF.

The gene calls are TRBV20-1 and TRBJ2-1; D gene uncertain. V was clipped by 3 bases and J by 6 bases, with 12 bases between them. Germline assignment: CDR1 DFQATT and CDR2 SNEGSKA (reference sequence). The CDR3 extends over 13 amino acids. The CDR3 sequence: CSARGPRGNEQFF. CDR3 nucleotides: TGCAGTGCTAGGGGTCCCCGCGGCAATGAGCAGTTCTTC.

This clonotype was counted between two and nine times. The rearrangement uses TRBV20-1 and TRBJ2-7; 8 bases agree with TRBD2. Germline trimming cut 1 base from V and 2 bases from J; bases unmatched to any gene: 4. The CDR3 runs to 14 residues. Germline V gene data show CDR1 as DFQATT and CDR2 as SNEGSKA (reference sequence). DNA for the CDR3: TGCAGTGCTAGAGGGACTAGCAGAGCCTACGAGCAGTACTTC. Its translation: CSARGTSRAYEQYF.

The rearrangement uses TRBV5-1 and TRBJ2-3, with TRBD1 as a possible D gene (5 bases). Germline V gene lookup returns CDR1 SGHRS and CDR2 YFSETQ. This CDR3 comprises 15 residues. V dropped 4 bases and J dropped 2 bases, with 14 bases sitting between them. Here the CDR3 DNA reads TGCGCCAGCAGCACCGCCGACAGAGACACAGATACGCAGTATTTT. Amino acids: CASSTADRDTDTQYF.

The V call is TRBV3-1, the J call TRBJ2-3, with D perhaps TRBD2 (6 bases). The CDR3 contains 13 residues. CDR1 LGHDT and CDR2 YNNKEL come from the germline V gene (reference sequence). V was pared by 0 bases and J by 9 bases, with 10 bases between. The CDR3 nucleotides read TGTGCCAGCAGCCAAGAACGGGCGGGGACGCAGTATTTT. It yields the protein CASSQERAGTQYF.

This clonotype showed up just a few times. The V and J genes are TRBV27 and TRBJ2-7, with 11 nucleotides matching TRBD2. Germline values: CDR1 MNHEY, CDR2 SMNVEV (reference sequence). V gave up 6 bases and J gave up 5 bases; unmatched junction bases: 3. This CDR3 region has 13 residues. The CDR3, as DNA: TGTGCCAGCAGCGCTAGCGGGAGGAACGAGCAGTACTTC. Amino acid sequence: CASSASGRNEQYF.

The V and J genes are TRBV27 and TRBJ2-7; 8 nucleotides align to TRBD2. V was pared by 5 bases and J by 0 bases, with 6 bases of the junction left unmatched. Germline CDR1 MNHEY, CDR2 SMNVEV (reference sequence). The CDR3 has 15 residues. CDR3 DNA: TGTGCCAGCAGTCCTCGGACTAGCAGCTCCTACGAGCAGTACTTC. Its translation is CASSPRTSSSYEQYF.

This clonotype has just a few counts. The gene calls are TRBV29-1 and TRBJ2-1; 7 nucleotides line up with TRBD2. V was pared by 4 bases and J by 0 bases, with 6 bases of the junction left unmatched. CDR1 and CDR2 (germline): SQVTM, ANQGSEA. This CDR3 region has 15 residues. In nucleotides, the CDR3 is TGCAGCGTTGCCCGGGGAGGGGCCTCCTACAATGAGCAGTTCTTC. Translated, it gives CSVARGGASYNEQFF.

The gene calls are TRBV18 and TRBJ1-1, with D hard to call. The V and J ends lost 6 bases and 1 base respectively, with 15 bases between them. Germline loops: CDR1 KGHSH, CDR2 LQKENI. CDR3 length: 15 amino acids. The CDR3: CASSGRQKANTEAFF. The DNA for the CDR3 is TGTGCCAGCTCCGGCCGCCAGAAAGCGAACACTGAAGCTTTCTTT.

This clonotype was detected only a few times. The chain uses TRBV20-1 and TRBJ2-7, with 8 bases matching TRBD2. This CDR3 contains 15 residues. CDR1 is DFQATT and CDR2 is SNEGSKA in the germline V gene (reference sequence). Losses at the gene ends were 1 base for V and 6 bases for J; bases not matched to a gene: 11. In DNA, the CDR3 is TGCAGTGCTAGAGTTGCAGCGGGGGCGGAGCGCGAGCAGTACTTC. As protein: CSARVAAGAEREQYF.

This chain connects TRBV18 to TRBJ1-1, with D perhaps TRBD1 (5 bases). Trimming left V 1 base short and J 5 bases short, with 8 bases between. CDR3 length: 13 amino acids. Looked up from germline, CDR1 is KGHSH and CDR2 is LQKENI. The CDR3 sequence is CASSPLRQTEAFF. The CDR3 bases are TGTGCCAGCTCACCACTACGACAGACTGAAGCTTTCTTT.

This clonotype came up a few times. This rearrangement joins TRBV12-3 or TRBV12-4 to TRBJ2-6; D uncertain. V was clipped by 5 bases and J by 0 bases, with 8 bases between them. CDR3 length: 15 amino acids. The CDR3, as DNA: TGTGCCAGCAGTCCCGACAACTCTGGGGCCAACGTCCTGACTTTC. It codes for CASSPDNSGANVLTF.

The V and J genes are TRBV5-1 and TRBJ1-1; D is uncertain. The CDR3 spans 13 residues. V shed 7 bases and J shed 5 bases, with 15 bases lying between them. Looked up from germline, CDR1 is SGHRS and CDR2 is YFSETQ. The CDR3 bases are TGCGCCAGCCTACAGCGTTTCGGTACTGAAGCTTTCTTT. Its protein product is CASLQRFGTEAFF.

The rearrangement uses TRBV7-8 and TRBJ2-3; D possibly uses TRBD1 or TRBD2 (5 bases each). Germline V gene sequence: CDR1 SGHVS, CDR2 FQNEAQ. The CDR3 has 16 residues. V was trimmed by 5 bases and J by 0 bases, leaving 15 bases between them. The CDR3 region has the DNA TGTGCCAGCAGCCTCCGGGACCCTCGAAGCACAGATACGCAGTATTTT. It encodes CASSLRDPRSTDTQYF.